These 23 T cell receptor beta chains came from one sample sequenced in a study of blood T cell repertoires in COVID-19. The method was immunoSEQ multiplex PCR; TCRdb's version includes in-frame clones alone and lacks a portion of them. The repertoire consists of under 200,000 clones, with about 82% occurring once and the leading ten covering around 5.7%. Source material: PBMCs or T cells enriched from blood (not recorded which). These receptors all come from a man in his forties with acute COVID-19.

This rearrangement joins TRBV6-5 to TRBJ2-3; 7 nucleotides align to TRBD2. From germline, CDR1 is MNHEY and CDR2 SVGAGI. The CDR3 is made up of 15 amino acids. V gave up 8 bases and J gave up 0 bases; unmatched junction bases: 8. CDR3 in DNA: TGTGCCAGCCGGTGGCTAGCGGTTAGCACAGATACGCAGTATTTT. It yields the protein CASRWLAVSTDTQYF.

This clone was recorded once. The chain uses TRBV2 and TRBJ2-7; D perhaps matches TRBD2 (6 bases). CDR3 length: 15 residues. V dropped 6 bases and J dropped 6 bases, with 21 bases sitting between them. Looked up from germline, CDR1 is SNHLY and CDR2 is FYNNEI. The CDR3: CASRSRSAGPPEQYF. Here the CDR3 DNA reads TGTGCCAGCAGATCCAGGTCGGCGGGACCACCCGAGCAGTACTTC.

The V and J genes are TRBV7-3 and TRBJ2-3; 9 bases line up with TRBD2. Germline V CDR1 and CDR2: SGHTA, FQGTGA. The CDR3 runs 15 residues. The V segment lost 1 base and the J segment 4 bases; nucleotides outside the gene matches: 3. CDR3 amino acids: CASSLSGRAPDTQYF. In DNA form, the CDR3 reads TGTGCCAGCAGCTTAAGCGGGAGGGCCCCAGATACGCAGTATTTT. Looking up the rest from reference TRBV7-3 and TRBJ2-3 gives the full variable domain: GAGVSQTPSNKVTEKGKYVELRCDPISGHTALYWYRQSLGQGPEFLIYFQGTGAADDSGLPNDRFFAVRPEGSVSTLKIQRTERGDSAVYLCASSLSGRAPDTQYFGPGTRLTVL.

This rearrangement joins TRBV5-4 to TRBJ2-3; the match to TRBD2 covers 10 bases. CDR1 SGHNT and CDR2 YYREEE come from the germline V gene (reference sequence). The CDR3 is 18 amino acids. J lost 8 bases, V lost 1 base, and 16 bases had no gene match. The CDR3 coding sequence is TGTGCCAGCAGCTTGCCCGCTTCTAGCGGGAGAAGTTCGACTACGCAGTATTTT. This gives the protein CASSLPASSGRSSTTQYF.

V usage is TRBV19 and J usage is TRBJ1-5; 7 positions match TRBD1. CDR3 size: 16 residues. Trimming at V came to 6 bases and at J to 6 bases, leaving 14 bases not matched to a gene. Per the germline V gene, CDR1 is LNHDA and CDR2 is SQIVND (reference sequence). CDR3 sequence (DNA): TGTGCCAGTAGGACACTCCGACAGGGAGAGGGTCAGCCCCAGCATTTT. It translates to CASRTLRQGEGQPQHF.

V gene TRBV6-5 combines with J gene TRBJ1-5, with D unclear. V was pared by 4 bases and J by 7 bases, with 11 bases between. Germline values: CDR1 MNHEY, CDR2 SVGAGI. This CDR3 contains 13 residues. The DNA for the CDR3 is TGTGCCAGCAGTTCTCTCGGAGGGCAGCCCCAGCATTTT. This translates into CASSSLGGQPQHF.

The chain recombines TRBV7-9 with TRBJ2-5; 7 nucleotides agree with TRBD2. After removal of 4 bases from V and 3 bases from J, the junction contained 14 bases not matched to a gene. Germline-derived CDR1 and CDR2 are SEHNR and FQNEAQ (reference sequence). CDR3 length equals 17 residues. Here the CDR3 DNA reads TGTGCCAGCAGCTCAAATAACGGACGGGACTACAAAGAGACCCAGTACTTC. Translating gives CASSSNNGRDYKETQYF. The variable domain in full, with the rest retrieved from reference TRBV7-9 and TRBJ2-5, is DTGVSQNPRHKITKRGQNVTFRCDPISEHNRLYWYRQTLGQGPEFLTYFQNEAQLEKSRLLSDRFSAERPKGSFSTLEIQRTEQGDSAMYLCASSSNNGRDYKETQYFGPGTRLLVL.

This sequence joins TRBV29-1 and TRBJ2-5, with D possibly being TRBD2 (8 bases). From germline, CDR1 is SQVTM and CDR2 ANQGSEA. The CDR3 is made up of 20 amino acids. Trimming took 1 base from V and 5 from J, leaving 32 bases between them. CDR3 region: CSVEVGETGASGLGAETQYF. The CDR3, as DNA: TGCAGCGTTGAAGTGGGGGAAACAGGGGCTAGCGGGTTGGGCGCCGAGACCCAGTACTTC.

The sample holds a few counts of this clone. This sequence joins TRBV19 and TRBJ2-2, with D hard to call. V was shortened by 4 bases and J by 4 bases, with 10 bases between the two germline ends. Germline V gene lookup returns CDR1 LNHDA and CDR2 SQIVND (reference sequence). The CDR3 has 14 amino acids. The chain's CDR3 is CASSKTFTTGELFF. The CDR3 DNA sequence: TGTGCCAGTAGTAAGACTTTTACCACCGGGGAGCTGTTTTTT.

This clone appeared once. This chain uses TRBV11-2 with TRBJ1-6; the D is unclear. V lost 5 bases and J lost 7, with 12 bases in between. CDR1 and CDR2 from the germline V gene are SGHAT and FQNNGV. This CDR3 is 14 amino acids long. CDR3 residues: CASSLRHLNSPLHF. The CDR3 region has the DNA TGTGCCAGCAGCCTTCGACACCTCAATTCACCCCTCCACTTT.

This clone has just a few counts. Other DNA variants within this sample encode the same CDR3. The chain carries TRBV5-1 and TRBJ2-1; TRBD2 matches 10 bases. The CDR3 consists of 18 residues. Germline CDR1 and CDR2: SGHRS and YFSETQ. V lost 0 bases to trimming and J lost 4 bases; unmatched junction nucleotides: 10. For the CDR3, the DNA is TGCGCCAGCAGCTTGGGGTATTCTAGCGGGAGAGTGTACAATGAGCAGTTCTTC. Amino acid sequence: CASSLGYSSGRVYNEQFF.

This chain joins TRBV29-1 and TRBJ1-2, with no clear D. CDR1 SQVTM and CDR2 ANQGSEA come from the germline V gene. The CDR3 consists of 12 residues. V lost 3 bases and J lost 3, with 8 bases in between. Here the CDR3 DNA reads TGCAGCGTTGACCCGGTCGACTATGGCTACACCTTC. As protein: CSVDPVDYGYTF.

The CDR3 region is CACARDSNSPLHF. The CDR3 DNA reads TGTGCCTGCGCCCGGGACAGCAATTCACCCCTCCACTTT. The gene calls are TRBV30 and TRBJ1-6; 7 nucleotides align to TRBD1. CDR1 is GTSNPN and CDR2 is SVGIG in the germline V gene (reference sequence). Trimming at V came to 6 bases and at J to 7 bases, leaving 6 bases not matched to a gene. CDR3 size: 13 residues.

This chain uses TRBV29-1 with TRBJ1-1; D is undetermined. From germline, CDR1 is SQVTM and CDR2 ANQGSEA. This CDR3 region has 11 residues. Deletions cut 1 base from V and 8 bases from J, with 8 bases between. The CDR3 is CSVEVTTEAFF. The CDR3 coding sequence is TGCAGCGTTGAAGTAACAACAGAAGCTTTCTTT. Variable domain in full (rest from reference TRBV29-1 and TRBJ1-1): SAVISQKPSRDICQRGTSLTIQCQVDSQVTMMFWYRQQPGQSLTLIATANQGSEATYESGFVIDKFPISRPNLTFSTLTVSNMSPEDSSIYLCSVEVTTEAFFGQGTRLTVV.

The genes are TRBV7-2 and TRBJ2-1; TRBD1 might be the D (5 bases). Trimming shortened V by 4 bases and J by 0 bases, and 16 bases separated the two germline ends. CDR1 and CDR2 from the germline V gene are SGHTA and FQGNSA. The CDR3 runs 17 residues. The CDR3 DNA is TGTGCCAGCAGCTCCCCTGGGGCGGCGAGCTCCTACAATGAGCAGTTCTTC. It translates to CASSSPGAASSYNEQFF.

The chain joins TRBV7-8 to TRBJ2-1; TRBD2 matches at 14 bases. Trimming removed 1 base from V and 10 bases from J; junction bases left unmatched: 3. The CDR3 is 15 amino acids. Germline lookup yields CDR1 SGHVS and CDR2 FQNEAQ. The DNA of the CDR3 is TGTGCCAGCAGCTTAGTGACTAGCGGGAGGGGGGAGCAGTTCTTC. Translating gives CASSLVTSGRGEQFF.

J is TRBJ1-2 and V is TRBV6-5, with TRBD1 matching 8 bases. The CDR3 contains 13 residues. The germline CDR1 and CDR2 sequences are MNHEY and SVGAGI. With V trimmed by 2 bases and J by 8 bases, 4 bases remained unmatched. The CDR3 DNA is TGTGCCAGCAGTTACCGGACAGGGTTAGGCTACACCTTC. Translation gives CASSYRTGLGYTF.

The chain is built from TRBV11-2 and TRBJ2-6; weak D call: TRBD1 (5 bases). Between the trimmed V and J ends, which lost 3 bases and 0 bases, there was a span of 6 bases. Germline loops: CDR1 SGHAT, CDR2 FQNNGV. The CDR3 covers 15 residues. The CDR3 DNA follows: TGTGCCAGCAGCTTCACAGGCTCTGGGGCCAACGTCCTGACTTTC. Its protein product is CASSFTGSGANVLTF.

This clone was seen only once. This sequence joins TRBV7-2 and TRBJ1-5; 11 bases line up with TRBD1. J gave up 6 bases and V 0 bases, and 7 bases lay outside the gene matches. CDR1 is SGHTA, CDR2 FQGNSA, per germline. The CDR3 spans 17 residues. This CDR3 is CASSLALWGQGVQPQHF. The CDR3 DNA is TGTGCCAGCAGCTTAGCGCTATGGGGACAGGGGGTTCAGCCCCAGCATTTT.

This sequence joins TRBV19 and TRBJ2-2, with 9 bases fitting TRBD1. This CDR3 region has 14 residues. Per germline, CDR1 LNHDA and CDR2 SQIVND (reference sequence). Trimming at V came to 9 bases and at J to 4 bases, leaving 6 bases not matched to a gene. The CDR3 spells CASRDRDFTGELFF. The CDR3 coding sequence is TGTGCCAGCCGGGACAGGGATTTCACCGGGGAGCTGTTTTTT.

The rearrangement links TRBV13 to TRBJ2-7; 8 bases are a match to TRBD1. Germline V lookup: CDR1 PRHDT, CDR2 FYEKMQ (reference sequence). The CDR3 runs 15 residues. V lost 4 bases, J lost 5 bases, and 10 bases stayed unmatched. Here the CDR3 DNA reads TGTGCCAGCAGCTCCTCCGGGACAGGTAGGAACGAGCAGTACTTC. Translating gives CASSSSGTGRNEQYF.

The chain employs TRBV7-8 and TRBJ1-3; possible D gene TRBD1, 6 bases. V was shortened by 2 bases and J by 0 bases, with 11 bases between the two germline ends. The V gene's germline CDR1 is SGHVS and CDR2 FQNEAQ. The length of the CDR3 is 16 residues. CDR3 coding DNA: TGTGCCAGCAGCTTAATTGGGGGCGGCTCTGGAAACACCATATATTTT. Protein sequence: CASSLIGGGSGNTIYF.

As to this clone: The same CDR3 arises from other DNA sequences in this sample as well. The V call is TRBV5-1, the J call TRBJ2-7; 8 nucleotides agree with TRBD2. Per germline, CDR1 SGHRS and CDR2 YFSETQ. The CDR3 has 14 amino acids. Trimming took 3 bases from V and 1 from J; bases not matched to a gene: 3. Written as DNA, the CDR3 is TGCGCCAGCAGCTCTCCGGGGGGGTCCTACGAGCAGTACTTC. It codes for CASSSPGGSYEQYF.